This TCR beta chain emerged from a study of identical twins. With 4 bases removed from V and 4 bases from J, the gap between germline ends came to 7 bases. CDR3 length: 13 amino acids. Findings and caveats of the study: Cross-sectional statistics underpinned the conclusions; the same donors were not followed.

This clonotype was detected only a few times. Its cognate antigen is unknown. TCRdb reanalysed the 5' RACE reads using MiXCR and keeps one entry per CDR3 protein. The sample has 500,000 to 700,000 distinct CDR3 sequences, under 8.5% seen once. This sample was shared with a second study, whose subject was yellow fever vaccine responses in identical twins.

The chain combines TRBV12-3 or TRBV12-4 with TRBJ1-4; D is perhaps TRBD1 (5 bases). What was sequenced was PBMCs. The TCR sequence derives from a young woman in good health. DNA of the CDR3: TGTGCCAGCAGTTGGCAGGGTAATGAAAAACTGTTTTTT. This sequence encodes CASSWQGNEKLFF.